The entry below describes one TCR beta chain. The data derive from a study of blood T cell repertoires in COVID-19. Here immunoSEQ multiplex PCR was the method, and the copy in TCRdb shows in-frame clones only, minus some. The sample shows almost 100,000 clones, about 89% of them seen only once. This CDR3 is built from 13 residues. Per the germline V gene, CDR1 is KGHDR and CDR2 is SFDVKD. With 7 bases removed from V and 0 bases from J, the gap between germline ends came to 8 bases. This chain uses TRBV24-1 with TRBJ2-5; possible D gene TRBD1, 6 bases. This TCR was sampled from a man aged 50-59 years with acute or convalescent COVID-19. The source material was peripheral blood. DNA for the CDR3: TGTGCCACCAGGGACAGTTACCAAGAGACCCAGTACTTC. This sequence encodes CATRDSYQETQYF.